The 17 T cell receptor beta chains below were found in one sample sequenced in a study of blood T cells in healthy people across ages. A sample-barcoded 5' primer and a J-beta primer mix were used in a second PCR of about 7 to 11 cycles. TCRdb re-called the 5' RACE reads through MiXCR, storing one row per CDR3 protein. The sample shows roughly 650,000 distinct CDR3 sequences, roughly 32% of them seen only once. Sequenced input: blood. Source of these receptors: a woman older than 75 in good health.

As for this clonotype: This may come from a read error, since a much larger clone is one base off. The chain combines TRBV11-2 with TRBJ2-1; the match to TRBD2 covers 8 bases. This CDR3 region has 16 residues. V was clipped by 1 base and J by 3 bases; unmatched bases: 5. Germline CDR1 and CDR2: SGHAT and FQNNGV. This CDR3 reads CASSLAGRGIYNEQFF. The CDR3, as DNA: TGTGCCAGCAGCTTAGCCGGGAGGGGGATCTACAATGAGCAGTTCTTC.

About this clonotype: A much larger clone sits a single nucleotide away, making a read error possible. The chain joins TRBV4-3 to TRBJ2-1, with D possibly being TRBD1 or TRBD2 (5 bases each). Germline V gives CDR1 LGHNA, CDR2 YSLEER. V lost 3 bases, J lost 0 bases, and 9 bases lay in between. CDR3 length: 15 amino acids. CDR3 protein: CASSQRGCSYNEQFF. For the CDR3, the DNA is TGCGCCAGCAGCCAGAGGGGCTGCTCCTACAATGAGCAGTTCTTC.

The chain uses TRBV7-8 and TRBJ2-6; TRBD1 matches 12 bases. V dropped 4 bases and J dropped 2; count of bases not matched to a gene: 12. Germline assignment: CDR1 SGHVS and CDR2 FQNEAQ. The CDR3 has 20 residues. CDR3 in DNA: TGTGCCAGCAGCTCGTACGGGGGTGGGACAGGGGGCGCTGGGGCCAACGTCCTGACTTTC. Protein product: CASSSYGGGTGGAGANVLTF.

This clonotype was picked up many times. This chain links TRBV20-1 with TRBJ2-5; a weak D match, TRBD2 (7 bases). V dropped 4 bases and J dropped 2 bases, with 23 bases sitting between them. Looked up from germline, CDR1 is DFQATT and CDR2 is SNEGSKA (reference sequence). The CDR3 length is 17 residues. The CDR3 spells CSAMNYGAGAAQETQYF. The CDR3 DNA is TGCAGTGCTATGAATTACGGGGCGGGGGCCGCACAAGAGACCCAGTACTTC.

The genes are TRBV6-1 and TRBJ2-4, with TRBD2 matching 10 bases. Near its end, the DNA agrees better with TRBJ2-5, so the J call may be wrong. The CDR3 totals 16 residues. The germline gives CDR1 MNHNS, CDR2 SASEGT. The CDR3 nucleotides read TGTGCCAGCAGTGACAAAGGACTAGCGGTTCAAGAGACCCAGTACTTC. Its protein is CASSDKGLAVQETQYF.

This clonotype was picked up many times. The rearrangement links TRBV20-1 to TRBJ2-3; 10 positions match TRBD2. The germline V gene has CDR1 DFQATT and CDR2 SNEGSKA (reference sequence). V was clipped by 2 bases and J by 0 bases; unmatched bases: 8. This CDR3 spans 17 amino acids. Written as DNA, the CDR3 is TGCAGTGCTAGACCTATGTTACTAGCGGGAAGCACAGATACGCAGTATTTT. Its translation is CSARPMLLAGSTDTQYF.

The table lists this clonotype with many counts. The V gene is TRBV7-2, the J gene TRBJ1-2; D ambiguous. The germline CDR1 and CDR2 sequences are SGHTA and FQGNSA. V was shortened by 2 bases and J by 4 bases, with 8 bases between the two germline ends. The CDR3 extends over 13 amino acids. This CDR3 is CASSLMSAYGYTF. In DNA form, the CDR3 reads TGTGCCAGCAGCTTAATGTCGGCCTATGGCTACACCTTC. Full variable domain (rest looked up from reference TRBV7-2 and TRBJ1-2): GAGVSQSPSNKVTEKGKDVELRCDPISGHTALYWYRQSLGQGLEFLIYFQGNSAPDKSGLPSDRFSAERTGGSVSTLTIQRTQQEDSAVYLCASSLMSAYGYTFGSGTRLTVV.

The CDR3 protein is CASTASRDSSYEQYF. The CDR3 DNA is TGTGCCAGCACAGCAAGCAGGGATAGCTCCTACGAGCAGTACTTC. This chain joins TRBV28 and TRBJ2-7; D may be TRBD1 (5 bases). The ends were cut back, 7 bases at V and 0 bases at J, with 16 bases in the middle. The CDR3 is 15 amino acids. Germline CDR1 reads MDHEN; CDR2 reads SYDVKM.

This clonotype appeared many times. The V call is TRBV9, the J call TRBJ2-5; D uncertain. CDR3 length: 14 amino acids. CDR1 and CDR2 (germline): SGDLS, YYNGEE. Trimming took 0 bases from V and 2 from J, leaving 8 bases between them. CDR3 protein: CASSVVGAQETQYF. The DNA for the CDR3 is TGTGCCAGCAGCGTAGTAGGTGCGCAAGAGACCCAGTACTTC.

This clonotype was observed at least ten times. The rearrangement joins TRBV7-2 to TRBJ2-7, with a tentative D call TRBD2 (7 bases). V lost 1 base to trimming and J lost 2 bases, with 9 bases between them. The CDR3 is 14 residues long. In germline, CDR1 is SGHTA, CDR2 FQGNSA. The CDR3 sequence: CASSLEGGTYEQYF. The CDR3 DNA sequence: TGTGCCAGCAGCTTAGAGGGGGGGACCTACGAGCAGTACTTC.

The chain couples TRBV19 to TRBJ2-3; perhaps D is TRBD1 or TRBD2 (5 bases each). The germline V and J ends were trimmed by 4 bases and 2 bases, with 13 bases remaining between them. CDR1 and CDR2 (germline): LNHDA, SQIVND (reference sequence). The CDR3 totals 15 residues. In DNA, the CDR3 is TGTGCCAGTAGTAGGTTCGGGACCTACACAGATACGCAGTATTTT. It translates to CASSRFGTYTDTQYF.

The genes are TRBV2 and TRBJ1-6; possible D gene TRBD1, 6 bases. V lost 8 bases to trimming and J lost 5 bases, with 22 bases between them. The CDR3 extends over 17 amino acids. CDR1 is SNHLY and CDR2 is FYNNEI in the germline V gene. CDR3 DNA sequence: TGTGCCAGCGGGGGCGGGGGGCCGACCCGTAATAATTCACCCCTCCACTTT. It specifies CASGGGGPTRNNSPLHF. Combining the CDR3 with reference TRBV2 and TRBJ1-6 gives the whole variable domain EPEVTQTPSHQVTQMGQEVILRCVPISNHLYFYWYRQILGQKVEFLVSFYNNEISEKSEIFDDQFSVERPDGSNFTLKIRSTKLEDSAMYFCASGGGGPTRNNSPLHFGNGTRLTVT.

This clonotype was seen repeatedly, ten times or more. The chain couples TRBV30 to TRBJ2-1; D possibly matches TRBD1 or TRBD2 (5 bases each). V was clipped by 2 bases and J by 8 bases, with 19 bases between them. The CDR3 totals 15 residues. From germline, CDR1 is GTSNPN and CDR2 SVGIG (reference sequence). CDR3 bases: TGTGCCTGGAGTCGACTTGACTCAAGGGGAGATGAGCAGTTCTTC. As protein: CAWSRLDSRGDEQFF.

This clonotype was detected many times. The CDR3 reads CATSREQGSNQPQHF. The CDR3 nucleotides are TGTGCCACCAGCAGAGAACAGGGGAGCAATCAGCCCCAGCATTTT. V usage is TRBV15 and J usage is TRBJ1-5, with 7 bases identical to TRBD1. The CDR3 is made up of 15 amino acids. V was clipped by 0 bases and J by 1 base; unmatched bases: 0. Germline CDR1 is LNHNV and CDR2 is YYDKDF (reference sequence).

The CDR3, as DNA: TGTGCCAGCAGTCCGGGAAGGGGGGTCTATGGCTACACCTTC. This encodes CASSPGRGVYGYTF. The genes are TRBV27 and TRBJ1-2; possible D gene TRBD1, 6 bases. Germline-derived CDR1 and CDR2 are MNHEY and SMNVEV (reference sequence). The CDR3 consists of 14 residues. The V gene lost 5 bases and the J gene lost 4 bases, with 14 bases spanning the gap.

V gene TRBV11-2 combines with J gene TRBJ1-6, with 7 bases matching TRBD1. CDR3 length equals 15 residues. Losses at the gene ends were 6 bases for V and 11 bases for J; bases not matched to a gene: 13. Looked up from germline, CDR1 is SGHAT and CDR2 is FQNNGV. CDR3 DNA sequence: TGTGCCAGCAGTCCACCCACAGGGGAGGGGACACCCCTCCACTTT. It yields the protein CASSPPTGEGTPLHF.

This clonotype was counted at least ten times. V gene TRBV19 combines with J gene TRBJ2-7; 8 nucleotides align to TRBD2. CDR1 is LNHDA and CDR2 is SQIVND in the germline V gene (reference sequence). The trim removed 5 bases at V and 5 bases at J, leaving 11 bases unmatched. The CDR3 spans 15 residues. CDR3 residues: CASSHRTSNIDEQYF. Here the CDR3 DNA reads TGTGCCAGTAGTCACCGGACTAGCAACATCGACGAGCAGTACTTC. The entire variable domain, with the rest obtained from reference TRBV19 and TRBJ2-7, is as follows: DGGITQSPKYLFRKEGQNVTLSCEQNLNHDAMYWYRQDPGQGLRLIYYSQIVNDFQKGDIAEGYSVSREKKESFPLTVTSAQKNPTAFYLCASSHRTSNIDEQYFGPGTRLTVT.